The 30 T cell receptor beta chains below all came from one sample that was sequenced in a study of Graves' ophthalmopathy and Graves' hyperthyroidism. Transcripts of RNA were the source for amplifying TCR beta CDR3 regions. First-round RT-PCR relied on HTBI primers, and a second-round multiplex PCR came next. TCRdb re-called the multiplex PCR reads with MiXCR, one entry per CDR3 protein. The table has hundreds of thousands of distinct CDR3 sequences, 22% seen once; the top ten hold roughly 6.9%. What was sequenced was peripheral blood. The receptors were gathered from a woman aged 18-35 years with stable Graves' hyperthyroidism. Some clones in this sample may be carry-over from other donors' samples.

This clonotype has a single count. The chain recombines TRBV20-1 with TRBJ1-1; D perhaps matches TRBD1 (6 bases). The CDR3 is 14 residues long. The V gene's germline CDR1 is DFQATT and CDR2 SNEGSKA (reference sequence). Trimming left V 3 bases short and J 3 bases short, with 14 bases between. This CDR3 is CSASMRGSDTEAFF. The CDR3 region has the DNA TGCAGTGCTAGCATGAGGGGGTCTGACACTGAAGCTTTCTTT.

This clonotype was detected only once. The chain recombines TRBV6-5 with TRBJ2-7; D may be TRBD1 (5 bases). Germline V CDR1 and CDR2: MNHEY, SVGAGI. This CDR3 is built from 14 residues. V gave up 2 bases and J gave up 3 bases, with 11 bases separating them. This CDR3 reads CASSYGAVRYEQYF. CDR3 DNA: TGTGCCAGCAGTTACGGGGCGGTCCGCTACGAGCAGTACTTC.

This clonotype showed up many times. The chain carries TRBV6-1 and TRBJ2-2; D gene uncertain. Trimming removed 1 base from V and 2 bases from J, with 11 bases in between. This CDR3 contains 16 residues. Germline V gene data show CDR1 as MNHNS and CDR2 as SASEGT. The CDR3 reads CASSEGSLRNTGELFF. The CDR3 DNA sequence: TGTGCCAGCAGTGAAGGGAGCCTAAGAAACACCGGGGAGCTGTTTTTT.

This clonotype has at least ten counts. The rearrangement links TRBV5-1 to TRBJ2-7; D is undetermined. Germline V gives CDR1 SGHRS, CDR2 YFSETQ. The CDR3 length is 14 residues. V was pared by 1 base and J by 7 bases, with 15 bases between. The CDR3 here is CASSLNTTVVEQYF. The CDR3 DNA is TGCGCCAGCAGCTTGAATACAACCGTCGTGGAGCAGTACTTC. Full variable domain (outside the CDR3, taken from reference TRBV5-1 and TRBJ2-7): KAGVTQTPRYLIKTRGQQVTLSCSPISGHRSVSWYQQTPGQGLQFLFEYFSETQRNKGNFPGRFSGRQFSNSRSEMNVSTLELGDSALYLCASSLNTTVVEQYFGPGTRLTVT.

This clonotype came up a few times. The V gene is TRBV18, the J gene TRBJ1-1; D is undetermined. V lost 4 bases and J lost 7, with 13 bases in between. Germline CDR1 KGHSH, CDR2 LQKENI. The CDR3 length is 13 residues. The CDR3 sequence is CASSHDRESEAFF. CDR3 nucleotide sequence: TGTGCCAGCTCACATGACCGGGAGAGTGAAGCTTTCTTT.

The rearrangement uses TRBV20-1 and TRBJ2-4, with 12 positions matching TRBD1. V was clipped by 0 bases and J by 4 bases; unmatched bases: 4. Looked up from germline, CDR1 is DFQATT and CDR2 is SNEGSKA (reference sequence). The CDR3 spans 16 residues. CDR3 region: CSARDGTGGRKNIQYF. In nucleotides, the CDR3 is TGCAGTGCTAGAGATGGGACAGGGGGCCGGAAAAACATTCAGTACTTC.

This clonotype was picked up many times. The chain employs TRBV6-7 and TRBJ2-5; possible D gene TRBD1, 5 bases. TRBV6-7 is an ORF; its function is uncertain. The V end lost 0 bases, the J end lost 3 bases, and 8 bases lay between the germline ends. This CDR3 contains 14 residues. CDR3 residues: CASSYSGAEETQYF. For the CDR3, the DNA is TGTGCCAGCAGTTACTCTGGGGCCGAAGAGACCCAGTACTTC.

Many counts were recorded for this clonotype. The chain couples TRBV20-1 to TRBJ2-7; 7 bases match TRBD1. Trimming at V came to 2 bases and at J to 4 bases, leaving 17 bases not matched to a gene. Per the germline V gene, CDR1 is DFQATT and CDR2 is SNEGSKA (reference sequence). This CDR3 contains 17 residues. CDR3: CSARTYGIGTDPYEQYF. CDR3 DNA sequence: TGCAGTGCTAGAACCTACGGGATCGGGACAGATCCTTACGAGCAGTACTTC.

The chain is built from TRBV7-2 and TRBJ1-2, with D tentatively TRBD1 (6 bases). Trimming stripped 0 bases from V and 8 bases from J, with 19 bases between. Germline CDR1 and CDR2: SGHTA and FQGNSA. The CDR3 is made up of 16 amino acids. CDR3 loop: CASSLAIGQTTRGYTF. CDR3 DNA sequence: TGTGCCAGCAGCTTAGCCATCGGACAGACGACAAGGGGCTACACCTTC.

This clonotype was picked up many times. The chain is built from TRBV28 and TRBJ2-7; the D gene could be TRBD1 or TRBD2 (6 bases each). The V gene's germline CDR1 is MDHEN and CDR2 SYDVKM. This CDR3 is 16 amino acids long. V was trimmed by 5 bases and J by 2 bases, leaving 19 bases between them. CDR3 nucleotide sequence: TGTGCCAGCAGTAGTCAGATCGGGGGCTACCCCTACGAGCAGTACTTC. The encoded protein is CASSSQIGGYPYEQYF.

At least ten counts were recorded for this clonotype. This chain uses TRBV11-2 with TRBJ1-5; D is unclear. The V end was cut by 5 bases, the J end by 3 bases, with 8 bases between. The CDR3 is 13 residues long. Germline-derived CDR1 and CDR2 are SGHAT and FQNNGV. The CDR3 loop reads CASSIGINQPQHF. Here the CDR3 DNA reads TGTGCCAGCAGCATCGGCATCAATCAGCCCCAGCATTTT.

The table lists this clonotype with a few counts. CDR3 amino acids: CSVEFSGQTSYEQYF. Here the CDR3 DNA reads TGCAGCGTTGAATTTTCGGGACAGACTTCCTACGAGCAGTACTTC. V is TRBV29-1 and J is TRBJ2-7; 7 positions agree with TRBD1. The CDR3 runs 15 residues. Unmatched junction bases numbered 8, after V lost 2 bases and J lost 1 base. In germline, CDR1 is SQVTM, CDR2 ANQGSEA.

The genes are TRBV5-1 and TRBJ1-1, with D perhaps matching TRBD1 (5 bases). CDR3 size: 12 residues. In germline, CDR1 is SGHRS, CDR2 YFSETQ. V was pared by 5 bases and J by 10 bases, with 15 bases between. Here the CDR3 reads CASRFSGTAAFF. CDR3 nucleotide sequence: TGCGCCAGCAGGTTCTCCGGGACGGCAGCTTTCTTT.

Many counts were recorded for this clonotype. The chain links TRBV30 to TRBJ1-1; D is undetermined. The CDR3 length is 14 residues. V was trimmed by 0 bases and J by 3 bases, leaving 11 bases between them. CDR1 and CDR2 (germline): GTSNPN, SVGIG (reference sequence). The CDR3 nucleotides are TGTGCCTGGAGTGTTCAAGGGCCACACACTGAAGCTTTCTTT. Its protein is CAWSVQGPHTEAFF.

The chain carries TRBV6-5 and TRBJ2-7; possibly TRBD1 for D (6 bases). From germline, CDR1 is MNHEY and CDR2 SVGAGI. The CDR3 extends over 17 amino acids. The V end lost 6 bases, the J end lost 3 bases, and 24 bases lay between the germline ends. In DNA form, the CDR3 reads TGTGCCAGCAGCTTAGGCCCCAACAGGGTGAATCACTACGAGCAGTACTTC. Amino acids: CASSLGPNRVNHYEQYF.

The chain links TRBV28 to TRBJ1-5; D is unclear. Trimming removed 5 bases from V and 0 bases from J, with 14 bases in between. The germline gives CDR1 MDHEN, CDR2 SYDVKM. This CDR3 has 16 residues. CDR3: CASSPLGSYSNQPQHF. The CDR3 DNA follows: TGTGCCAGCAGTCCCCTCGGGAGCTATAGCAATCAGCCCCAGCATTTT. Full variable domain (missing parts from reference TRBV28 and TRBJ1-5): DVKVTQSSRYLVKRTGEKVFLECVQDMDHENMFWYRQDPGLGLRLIYFSYDVKMKEKGDIPEGYSVSREKKERFSLILESASTNQTSMYLCASSPLGSYSNQPQHFGDGTRLSIL.

This clonotype was found many times. J is TRBJ1-1 and V is TRBV6-5; D possibly corresponds to TRBD1 (5 bases). In germline, CDR1 is MNHEY, CDR2 SVGAGI. The CDR3 spans 14 residues. V was cut by 5 bases and J by 6 bases, with 16 bases left in between. In nucleotides, the CDR3 is TGTGCCAGCAGTCGCAAAGGGGCGAGGGCTGAAGCTTTCTTT. Protein sequence: CASSRKGARAEAFF.

This clonotype came up many times. The rearrangement links TRBV14 to TRBJ2-2; D ambiguous. V was clipped by 3 bases and J by 4 bases, with 6 bases between them. The CDR3 covers 13 residues. Per the germline V gene, CDR1 is SGHDN and CDR2 is FVKESK. The CDR3: CASSHQSTGELFF. DNA for the CDR3: TGTGCCAGCAGCCATCAGTCCACCGGGGAGCTGTTTTTT.

For this clonotype: This is likely a read error, given that the CDR3 carries no conserved phenylalanine or tryptophan at its end. No DNA is shown, since the ends of the CDR3 on it are uncertain; the CDR3 is the one TCRdb lists. The J gene is TRBJ2-5, the V gene TRBV6-1. Germline loops: CDR1 MNHNS, CDR2 SASEGT. The length of the CDR3 is 8 amino acids, counting both ends. The CDR3 sequence is CASSEFWV.

This clonotype was counted ten times or more. Relative to the germline gene, one junction end is altered; a read error may explain this. The chain is built from TRBV7-3 and TRBJ2-7; perhaps TRBD2 as D (6 bases). Germline V lookup: CDR1 SGHTA, CDR2 FQGTGA. This CDR3 comprises 10 residues. As DNA, the CDR3 is TGTGCCAGCAGTCCCACCCACGGGGGCTTC. Its protein product is CASSPTHGGF.

This clonotype was recorded at least ten times. The chain combines TRBV28 with TRBJ2-5, with 9 bases lining up with TRBD1. The CDR3 spans 14 residues. Trimming at V came to 5 bases and at J to 5 bases, leaving 6 bases not matched to a gene. In germline, CDR1 is MDHEN, CDR2 SYDVKM. DNA of the CDR3: TGTGCCAGCAGTGTGACAGGGGGGATTGAGACCCAGTACTTC. Its translation is CASSVTGGIETQYF.

CDR3 sequence: CASSYPKGGSTSGELFF. CDR3 nucleotide sequence: TGTGCCAGCAGTTACCCGAAGGGAGGGAGTACGTCCGGGGAGCTGTTTTTT. The chain employs TRBV6-5 and TRBJ2-2; TRBD2 matches 7 bases. J gave up 6 bases and V 2 bases, and 12 bases lay outside the gene matches. Per the germline V gene, CDR1 is MNHEY and CDR2 is SVGAGI. The CDR3 runs 17 residues.

This clonotype was counted at least ten times. The genes are TRBV6-2 or TRBV6-3 and TRBJ1-5, with D perhaps TRBD1 (6 bases). Trimming took off 4 bases at V and 4 bases at J, with 20 bases between the two ends. From germline, CDR1 is MNHEY and CDR2 SVGEGT. CDR3 length equals 17 residues. The CDR3 nucleotides read TGTGCCAGCAGTTCCGGACAGCTACAGGGATGGAATCAGCCCCAGCATTTT. Its translation: CASSSGQLQGWNQPQHF.

The chain is built from TRBV30 and TRBJ2-7; D gene uncertain. Between the trimmed V and J ends, which lost 2 bases and 2 bases, there was a span of 13 bases. The germline V gene encodes CDR1 GTSNPN and CDR2 SVGIG (reference sequence). The CDR3 totals 14 residues. The CDR3: CAWSPGWETYEQYV. Here the CDR3 DNA reads TGTGCCTGGAGTCCAGGATGGGAAACCTACGAGCAGTACGTC.

With respect to this clonotype: At one of its ends the junction is not consistent with the germline gene, which may arise from a read error. The CDR3 here is CASSYPGINEKLLF. The CDR3, as DNA: TGTGCCAGCAGTTATCCAGGGATTAATGAAAAACTGTTGTTT. The chain carries TRBV6-2 or TRBV6-3 and TRBJ1-4; a possible D gene is TRBD1 (5 bases). Germline CDR1 reads MNHEY; CDR2 reads SVGEGT. This CDR3 has 14 residues.

This clonotype was recorded at least ten times. The rearrangement uses TRBV29-1 and TRBJ1-2; D is perhaps TRBD1 (5 bases). CDR3 length equals 13 residues. Germline lookup yields CDR1 SQVTM and CDR2 ANQGSEA. V lost 4 bases and J lost 3, with 12 bases in between. CDR3 coding DNA: TGCAGCGTTGTCCCGGGGCTAGACTATGGCTACACCTTC. Amino acids: CSVVPGLDYGYTF.

The V and J genes are TRBV12-3 or TRBV12-4 and TRBJ2-5; D could derive from TRBD1 or TRBD2 (7 bases each). The V end was cut by 6 bases, the J end by 1 base, with 18 bases between. The CDR3 consists of 16 residues. The CDR3 DNA reads TGTGCCAGCAGGACCACAGGGGAGGGTTTCCAAGAGACCCAGTACTTC. Its translation is CASRTTGEGFQETQYF.

At least ten counts were recorded for this clonotype. V gene TRBV2 combines with J gene TRBJ2-7; D is ambiguous. CDR3 length: 13 residues. The germline V gene has CDR1 SNHLY and CDR2 FYNNEI. Trimming pared 6 bases from V and 0 bases from J, leaving 9 bases between. The CDR3 DNA is TGTGCCAGCAGAAACACAAACTCCTACGAGCAGTACTTC. Its translation is CASRNTNSYEQYF.

Comment on this clonotype: This may come from a read error, since a much larger clone is one base off. Likely a read error: the CDR3 ends without its conserved phenylalanine or tryptophan. Because the CDR3's place on the DNA is in doubt, the DNA is left out and the CDR3 is given as listed by TCRdb. The genes are TRBV6-1 and TRBJ1-2; the table's D call TRBD1 went unverified against the DNA. Germline V lookup: CDR1 MNHNS, CDR2 SASEGT. The CDR3 length is 14 residues, termini included. The CDR3 sequence: CASILGTGDYGCTS.

This clonotype has a count of ten or more. The chain links TRBV13 to TRBJ1-1; 7 bases are a match to TRBD1. The length of the CDR3 is 17 residues. Trimming took 0 bases from V and 3 from J; bases not matched to a gene: 10. Per germline, CDR1 PRHDT and CDR2 FYEKMQ (reference sequence). This CDR3 is CASSLGTGLTGDTEAFF. In DNA, the CDR3 is TGTGCCAGCAGCTTAGGGACAGGGCTTACGGGGGACACTGAAGCTTTCTTT.